Listed here are 24 T cell receptor beta chains from one sample, sequenced in a study of blood T cell repertoires in COVID-19. The table came from immunoSEQ multiplex PCR; TCRdb's copy has only in-frame clones and leaves some out. The sample holds over 200,000 clones, about 90% seen once. Sequenced: peripheral blood. All receptors come from a young man with COVID-19, enrolled during active disease.

The chain joins TRBV11-2 to TRBJ2-7; 9 nucleotides align to TRBD1. J lost 0 bases, V lost 5 bases, and 11 bases had no gene match. The CDR3 runs to 17 residues. The V gene's germline CDR1 is SGHAT and CDR2 FQNNGV. The CDR3 region has the DNA TGTGCCAGCAGCCCCCGGGCCGGGGACAGGGTCTCCTACGAGCAGTACTTC. It is translated as CASSPRAGDRVSYEQYF. Full variable domain (remainder filled in from reference TRBV11-2 and TRBJ2-7): EAGVAQSPRYKIIEKRQSVAFWCNPISGHATLYWYQQILGQGPKLLIQFQNNGVVDDSQLPKDRFSAERLKGVDSTLKIQPAKLEDSAVYLCASSPRAGDRVSYEQYFGPGTRLTVT.

This rearrangement joins TRBV7-2 to TRBJ2-7, with a weak D call TRBD1 (5 bases). Germline V CDR1 and CDR2: SGHTA, FQGNSA. This CDR3 is 15 amino acids long. V was cut by 4 bases and J by 2 bases, with 15 bases left in between. CDR3: CASSSRTKSPYEQYF. The DNA for the CDR3 is TGTGCCAGCAGCTCCCGGACAAAATCTCCCTACGAGCAGTACTTC. The entire variable domain, with the rest obtained from reference TRBV7-2 and TRBJ2-7, is as follows: GAGVSQSPSNKVTEKGKDVELRCDPISGHTALYWYRQSLGQGLEFLIYFQGNSAPDKSGLPSDRFSAERTGGSVSTLTIQRTQQEDSAVYLCASSSRTKSPYEQYFGPGTRLTVT.

J is TRBJ1-5 and V is TRBV29-1, with TRBD1 as a possible D gene (6 bases). Trimming took 6 bases from V and 2 from J, leaving 11 bases between them. Germline values: CDR1 SQVTM, CDR2 ANQGSEA. The CDR3 contains 13 residues. The CDR3 bases are TGCAGCGTCACGGGGGGCCGCAATCAGCCCCAGCATTTT. Translating it yields CSVTGGRNQPQHF. The whole variable domain, remainder taken from reference TRBV29-1 and TRBJ1-5, is SAVISQKPSRDICQRGTSLTIQCQVDSQVTMMFWYRQQPGQSLTLIATANQGSEATYESGFVIDKFPISRPNLTFSTLTVSNMSPEDSSIYLCSVTGGRNQPQHFGDGTRLSIL.

V and J are TRBV7-9 and TRBJ1-2; D unresolved. The germline V gene encodes CDR1 SEHNR and CDR2 FQNEAQ (reference sequence). The CDR3 runs to 14 residues. Trimming left V 5 bases short and J 7 bases short, with 17 bases between. As DNA, the CDR3 is TGTGCCAGCAGCCCCTCACGTCGTCCGGGTGGCTACACCTTC. Residues: CASSPSRRPGGYTF.

V gene TRBV29-1 combines with J gene TRBJ2-1; TRBD2 matches 9 bases. V trimming: 6 bases; J trimming: 8 bases; junction bases outside the gene matches: 8. Germline assignment: CDR1 SQVTM and CDR2 ANQGSEA. The CDR3 is made up of 13 amino acids. In nucleotides, the CDR3 is TGCAGCGTGGATGATAGCGGGAGCTATGAGCAGTTCTTC. Translating gives CSVDDSGSYEQFF.

V is TRBV30 and J is TRBJ1-1; no firm D call. The CDR3 contains 13 residues. Per the germline V gene, CDR1 is GTSNPN and CDR2 is SVGIG (reference sequence). Trimming stripped 0 bases from V and 4 bases from J, with 9 bases between. The CDR3 nucleotides read TGTGCCTGGAGTGTACAATTCCGCACTGAAGCTTTCTTT. Translation gives CAWSVQFRTEAFF.

The genes are TRBV6-5 and TRBJ1-1; perhaps TRBD1 as D (5 bases). The germline CDR1 and CDR2 sequences are MNHEY and SVGAGI. V gave up 2 bases and J gave up 0 bases, with 13 bases separating them. The CDR3 is 16 residues long. In nucleotides, the CDR3 is TGTGCCAGCAGTTACAGGGCCCAGGGCCTGAACACTGAAGCTTTCTTT. Its translation: CASSYRAQGLNTEAFF.

The chain couples TRBV10-3 to TRBJ2-1, with a possible D match to TRBD1 (5 bases). V was clipped by 5 bases and J by 0 bases, with 8 bases between them. The germline CDR1 and CDR2 sequences are ENHRY and SYGVKD. The CDR3 contains 14 residues. CDR3 sequence reads: CAISTGSSYNEQFF. As DNA, the CDR3 is TGTGCCATCAGTACAGGTAGCTCCTACAATGAGCAGTTCTTC.

The chain uses TRBV18 and TRBJ1-3, with TRBD1 identical over 9 bases. Trimming at V came to 3 bases and at J to 0 bases, leaving 6 bases not matched to a gene. This CDR3 is 17 amino acids long. CDR1 is KGHSH, CDR2 LQKENI, per germline. CDR3 DNA sequence: TGTGCCAGCTCACCGGTGGGACAGGGAAACTCTGGAAACACCATATATTTT. Protein sequence: CASSPVGQGNSGNTIYF.

CDR3 protein: CASSHRLAGEETQYF. The CDR3, as DNA: TGCGCCAGCAGCCATCGACTAGCGGGGGAAGAGACCCAGTACTTC. The chain recombines TRBV4-1 with TRBJ2-5; 12 bases match TRBD2. Germline loops: CDR1 MGHRA, CDR2 YSYEKL. The CDR3 is 15 amino acids. V dropped 3 bases and J dropped 3; count of bases not matched to a gene: 2.

This clone turned up a few times. This rearrangement joins TRBV19 to TRBJ1-5; D is perhaps TRBD1 (5 bases). The CDR3 spans 15 residues. Trimming removed 3 bases at V and 7 bases at J, with 16 bases between. Germline V CDR1 and CDR2: LNHDA, SQIVND (reference sequence). The CDR3 loop reads CASSIGALGGQPQHF. CDR3 sequence (DNA): TGTGCCAGTAGTATTGGGGCCCTCGGGGGGCAGCCCCAGCATTTT.

The count of this clone is one. The gene calls are TRBV19 and TRBJ1-2; 7 bases align to TRBD1. CDR1 and CDR2 from the germline V gene are LNHDA and SQIVND (reference sequence). The CDR3 runs 15 residues. The junction had 9 bases not matched to a gene; V was cut back by 4 bases and J by 4 bases. CDR3 in amino acids: CASSTDRVNPYGYTF. The CDR3 coding sequence is TGTGCCAGTAGTACTGACAGGGTCAACCCCTATGGCTACACCTTC.

V and J are TRBV7-9 and TRBJ2-5; D possibly corresponds to TRBD1 (7 bases). V was clipped by 5 bases and J by 4 bases, with 17 bases between them. There are 15 residues in the CDR3. Germline V gene sequence: CDR1 SEHNR, CDR2 FQNEAQ (reference sequence). The CDR3 nucleotides are TGTGCCAGCAGCCTCCAGGGGGGTATGGGAGAGACCCAGTACTTC. Its protein product is CASSLQGGMGETQYF.

The chain recombines TRBV13 with TRBJ2-1; TRBD1 matches 10 bases. CDR3 length: 16 residues. The germline V gene has CDR1 PRHDT and CDR2 FYEKMQ (reference sequence). J lost 8 bases, V lost 4 bases, and 11 bases had no gene match. The CDR3 protein is CASSSKGRQGADEQFF. The CDR3 DNA reads TGTGCCAGCAGCTCTAAGGGGAGACAGGGGGCGGATGAGCAGTTCTTC.

This chain joins TRBV18 and TRBJ2-5; TRBD1 matches at 9 bases. The CDR3 is 14 amino acids. CDR1 and CDR2 (germline): KGHSH, LQKENI. V gave up 0 bases and J gave up 4 bases; unmatched junction bases: 0. The DNA for the CDR3 is TGTGCCAGCTCACCACCGGACAGGGGAGAGACCCAGTACTTC. As protein: CASSPPDRGETQYF.

The V and J genes are TRBV2 and TRBJ1-5; 8 nucleotides line up with TRBD1. The CDR3 runs 14 residues. Germline V gives CDR1 SNHLY, CDR2 FYNNEI. The J segment lost 6 bases and the V segment lost 4 bases, leaving 5 bases of the junction unmatched. CDR3 DNA sequence: TGTGCCAGCAGTGGAAACAGGGGGTCTCAGCCCCAGCATTTT. Protein sequence: CASSGNRGSQPQHF.

The chain couples TRBV13 to TRBJ2-7, with 8 bases matching TRBD1. V lost 2 bases and J lost 3; bases outside the gene matches: 6. CDR1 and CDR2 (germline): PRHDT, FYEKMQ (reference sequence). The CDR3 length is 15 residues. The chain's CDR3 is CASSLKDRAIYEQYF. CDR3 nucleotide sequence: TGTGCCAGCAGCTTAAAGGACAGGGCCATCTACGAGCAGTACTTC.

This chain uses TRBV19 with TRBJ2-1; TRBD2 agrees at 13 bases. With V trimmed by 3 bases and J by 8 bases, 7 bases remained unmatched. The CDR3 sequence is 16 residues long. Germline CDR1 is LNHDA and CDR2 is SQIVND (reference sequence). This CDR3 reads CASSIGLAGAGDEQFF. The CDR3 DNA is TGTGCCAGTAGTATCGGACTAGCGGGAGCCGGCGATGAGCAGTTCTTC.

The V gene is TRBV24-1, the J gene TRBJ1-4; the match to TRBD1 covers 12 bases. The CDR3 runs 17 residues. CDR1 and CDR2 from the germline V gene are KGHDR and SFDVKD. V gave up 4 bases and J gave up 4 bases; unmatched junction bases: 6. CDR3 in amino acids: CATSDPGTGGSNEKLFF. In DNA, the CDR3 is TGTGCCACCAGTGACCCCGGGACAGGGGGCAGTAATGAAAAACTGTTTTTT.

The chain has TRBV4-1 and TRBJ2-7; D perhaps matches TRBD1 (7 bases). The V gene lost 3 bases and the J gene lost 3 bases, with 21 bases spanning the gap. Germline-derived CDR1 and CDR2 are MGHRA and YSYEKL. This CDR3 is built from 17 residues. Here the CDR3 DNA reads TGCGCCAGCAGCCACAGGGGGACCGGGACTTCGGGCTACGAGCAGTACTTC. This codes for CASSHRGTGTSGYEQYF.

This chain uses TRBV5-1 with TRBJ2-7; 11 positions match TRBD1. Unmatched junction bases numbered 11, after V lost 4 bases and J lost 5 bases. Germline assignment: CDR1 SGHRS and CDR2 YFSETQ. The CDR3 loop spans 16 amino acids. CDR3 region: CASSAQGQGVRDEQYF. DNA for the CDR3: TGCGCCAGCAGCGCTCAGGGACAGGGGGTAAGGGACGAGCAGTACTTC.

J is TRBJ2-7 and V is TRBV7-2; 9 bases line up with TRBD2. There are 15 residues in the CDR3. Per the germline V gene, CDR1 is SGHTA and CDR2 is FQGNSA. V lost 3 bases and J lost 2; bases outside the gene matches: 5. This chain's CDR3 is CASSLLAGIPYEQYF. The DNA for the CDR3 is TGTGCCAGCAGCTTGCTAGCGGGGATCCCCTACGAGCAGTACTTC. The variable domain in full, completed from reference TRBV7-2 and TRBJ2-7, reads GAGVSQSPSNKVTEKGKDVELRCDPISGHTALYWYRQSLGQGLEFLIYFQGNSAPDKSGLPSDRFSAERTGGSVSTLTIQRTQQEDSAVYLCASSLLAGIPYEQYFGPGTRLTVT.

This clone was counted only a few times. The chain combines TRBV28 with TRBJ1-1; 9 nucleotides agree with TRBD1. V shed 5 bases, J shed 4 bases, and the junction held 8 bases outside the gene matches. The CDR3 is made up of 15 amino acids. Germline-derived CDR1 and CDR2 are MDHEN and SYDVKM. CDR3 DNA sequence: TGTGCCAGCAGTGAAACAGGGGGCGGAGGCACTGAAGCTTTCTTT. This encodes CASSETGGGGTEAFF.

This chain joins TRBV7-2 and TRBJ1-3; 10 bases agree with TRBD1. V lost 7 bases, J lost 4 bases, and 16 bases stayed unmatched. The CDR3 loop spans 18 amino acids. Germline assignment: CDR1 SGHTA and CDR2 FQGNSA. CDR3 residues: CASTQTKRGQGSGNTIYF. The CDR3 bases are TGTGCCAGCACTCAAACCAAACGGGGACAGGGGTCCGGAAACACCATATATTTT. Together with reference TRBV7-2 and TRBJ1-3, the CDR3 gives the full variable domain: GAGVSQSPSNKVTEKGKDVELRCDPISGHTALYWYRQSLGQGLEFLIYFQGNSAPDKSGLPSDRFSAERTGGSVSTLTIQRTQQEDSAVYLCASTQTKRGQGSGNTIYFGEGSWLTVV.